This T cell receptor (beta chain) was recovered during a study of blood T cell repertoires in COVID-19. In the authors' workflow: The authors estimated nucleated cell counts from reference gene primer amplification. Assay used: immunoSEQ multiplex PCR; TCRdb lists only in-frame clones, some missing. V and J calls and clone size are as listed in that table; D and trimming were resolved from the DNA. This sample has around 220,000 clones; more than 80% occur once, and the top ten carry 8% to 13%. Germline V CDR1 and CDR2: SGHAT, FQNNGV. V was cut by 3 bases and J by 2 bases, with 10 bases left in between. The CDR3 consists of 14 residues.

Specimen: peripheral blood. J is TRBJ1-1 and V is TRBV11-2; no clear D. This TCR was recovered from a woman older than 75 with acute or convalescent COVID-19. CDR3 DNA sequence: TGTGCCAGCAGCTTGCGGCAGCGCAACACTGAAGCTTTCTTT. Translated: CASSLRQRNTEAFF.